This T cell receptor beta chain was retrieved from a study of circulating CD8 cells and anti-PD-1 response in melanoma. Study observations and caveats: Experiments were generally run without replicates. Subset repertoires were largely private at M1, with under 7% shared.

TCR libraries were prepared from around 14 ng of total RNA with the QIAseq Immune Repertoire TCR panel. TCRdb passed the reads through MiXCR, listing each CDR3 protein once. Among approximately 1,000 distinct CDR3 sequences listed, over 8.5% were seen once. This clonotype ranks as medium-sized. Its target is unknown. Sorting of live CD3+CD8+TCRalphabeta+ cells by PD-1 and/or TIGIT gave four subsets. This receptor was obtained from a human donor with melanoma. This sample comprised CD8+ T cells from PBMCs, obtained at baseline or after one month of anti-PD-1 therapy (not recorded which).

The CDR3 is CASSLGAGEGYTF. The CDR3 bases are TGTGCCAGCAGCTTGGGAGCAGGGGAAGGCTACACCTTC. The chain employs TRBV7-3 and TRBJ1-2, with D possibly TRBD1 on 6 matching bases. The CDR3 runs to 13 residues. V was shortened by 3 bases and J by 8 bases, with 13 bases between the two germline ends. Germline V gives CDR1 SGHTA, CDR2 FQGTGA.